This T cell receptor beta chain was documented in a study of blood T cell repertoires in COVID-19 (dated by TCRdb to about 2020). Notes on the research overall: Samples covering the acute and convalescent phases of COVID-19 were provided by collaborators in the United States, Italy and Spain. The prospective study material was composed of cDNA or gDNA derived from T cells, B-cell-depleted T cells, or PBMCs. Subjects who had been exposed to COVID-19, were actively infected with it, or had recovered from it provided the deeply sampled blood TCRbeta repertoires that made up the dataset. A freely available public database, intended as a resource for researchers studying the immune response to SARS-CoV-2, is where the repertoires were released. Samples came from the ongoing ImmuneRACE study (first 160 participants) plus 1,254 subjects from 6 global collaborators. Nearly every sample came with metadata listing a de-identified subject ID, COVID-19 status, age in years and sex. Where HLA class I and class II types were available, the types were taken from metadata supplied by the sample provider, not from assay-based typing.

Results the study describes overall, beyond this receptor: How much clinical and demographic metadata was included differed by source and by participant, and the metadata was provided uncurated.

The collaborating institutions used their own protocols to collect whole blood in K2EDTA tubes. For TCRbeta analysis, collaborators shipped samples in one of three forms: frozen whole blood, isolated PBMCs, or DNA extracted from either of those sample types. The germline V gene (reference sequence) specifies MNHEY as CDR1 and SMNVEV as CDR2. V was cut back by 5 bases and J by 4 bases, leaving a gap of 17 bases between them. Inclusive of the bounding cysteine and phenylalanine, the CDR3 is 15 residues long. Kept here is only the CDR3 DNA, which spans 45 bases and is read in frame from base 1. TCRbeta CDR3 regions were amplified from genomic DNA by means of the immunoSEQ Assay, a bias-controlled multiplex PCR. On the study's bioinformatics: The number of nucleated cells in each sample was estimated from the amplification of reference gene primers within the assay. To quantify the absolute abundance of each unique TCRbeta CDR3 rearrangement, sequence reads were collapsed and filtered. For each sample, productive Simpson clonality was calculated as the square root of Simpson's diversity index over productive rearrangements. TCRdb stores this immuneACCESS table with in-frame sequences only. Part of the clones is absent; in the studies checked, under half of the shortfall reflects unresolved V genes, and no reason is known for the rest. Clone size and the V and J calls come from that table; the DNA yielded D and trimming. The sample data list a few hundred thousand clones, and approximately 77% of these were observed just once. The biggest ten clones account for around 1.1% of the sample.

Notes on this clone: This clone's antigen is unknown. Base qualities are not at hand, and no much larger clone is one base apart.

The chain is assembled from TRBV27 and TRBJ1-2; the D gene assignment is ambiguous. The sequenced sample was peripheral blood. This clonotype was obtained from a human donor with acute or convalescent COVID-19. The donor label of this sample is uncertain. The nucleotide sequence is TGTGCCAGCAGTGCCTTATACGGGAACTCCTATGGCTACACCTTC. The resulting protein is CASSALYGNSYGYTF.